This T cell receptor beta chain was captured in a study of cytomegalovirus exposure and HLA in healthy donors. Overall study results and limits: A later analysis reportedly found that, within productive TCRs, an Asian-associated ancestry cluster had fewer N-insertions than the mean observed across the approximately 700 donors. TCR beta chain V- and J-gene trimming was linked, in a later analysis, to a missense variant in DCLRE1C.

The germline V and J ends were trimmed by 2 bases and 8 bases, with 13 bases remaining between them. CDR1 is SGHVS, CDR2 FNYEAQ, per germline. The CDR3 is 14 residues long. PCR involved 60 Vbeta and 13 Jbeta primers. Clones were read by immunoSEQ multiplex PCR, and TCRdb kept only the in-frame ones, dropping some. The repertoire table contains approximately 140,000 clones. Regarding this clone: Its antigen remains unidentified.

The specimen was PBMCs. This clonotype was sampled from a man between 35 and 55 years old in good health and CMV-seronegative. The chain employs TRBV7-6 and TRBJ2-1, with D tentatively TRBD2 (5 bases). The CDR3 reads CASSLYRRDHEQFF. DNA for the CDR3: TGTGCCAGCAGCTTATACCGCCGGGATCATGAGCAGTTCTTC. Combining the CDR3 with reference TRBV7-6 and TRBJ2-1 gives the whole variable domain GAGVSQSPRYKVTKRGQDVALRCDPISGHVSLYWYRQALGQGPEFLTYFNYEAQQDKSGLPNDRFSAERPEGSISTLTIQRTEQRDSAMYRCASSLYRRDHEQFFGPGTRLTVL.